Listed below are T cell receptor beta chains from one sample, sequenced in a study of persistence of HIV-infected CD4 T cells. These receptors are not linked to any known antigen. Produced via immunoSEQ multiplex PCR; TCRdb's table is partial and in-frame only. The sample has 50,000 or so clones, around 80% seen once; the top ten hold around 2.9%. The sequences come from CD4+ T cells sorted from PBMCs after approximately 19-hour stimulation, collected from a patient who received antiretroviral therapy. The receptors derive from an adult man with HIV who was CMV-seropositive. The conserved cysteine and the conserved F or W are not part of the CDR3 here. Not every row has a clone size; where given, it reads once, few, many or a size class.

size: .; J: TRBJ2-7; V: TRBV11-3; CDR3: ASSAGPDYEQY
size: .; J: TRBJ1-1; V: TRBV7-2; CDR3: ASSSPGPKGAF
size: few; J: TRBJ1-3; V: TRBV15; CDR3: ATSRDRAAGRNTIY
size: few; J: TRBJ1-1; V: TRBV10-3; CDR3: AISDGRSNTEAF
size: .; J: TRBJ1-2; V: TRBV5-1; CDR3: ASSLEAAADYGYT
size: .; J: TRBJ1-6; V: TRBV27; CDR3: ASSLEWGGGSPLH
size: .; J: TRBJ1-2; V: TRBV19; CDR3: ASSVTRDRIYGYT
size: .; J: TRBJ2-5; V: TRBV15; CDR3: ATSREGRGEETQY
size: once; J: TRBJ2-5; V: TRBV6-5; CDR3: ASKNRDTSRETQY
size: few; J: TRBJ2-2; V: TRBV30; CDR3: AWSAFGGGELF
size: .; J: TRBJ2-2; V: TRBV12-5; CDR3: ASGSLWTGGTGELF
size: .; J: TRBJ2-7; V: TRBV2; CDR3: ASRERGQDEQY
size: .; J: TRBJ1-1; V: TRBV7-2; CDR3: ASSLVAGRQGEAF
size: .; J: TRBJ1-1; V: TRBV20-1; CDR3: SASWDTEMYTEAF
size: .; J: TRBJ1-1; V: TRBV6-5; CDR3: ASSLAGGSNTEAF
size: .; J: TRBJ1-5; V: TRBV6-6; CDR3: ASRGQGSGNQPQH
size: .; J: TRBJ2-2; V: TRBV9; CDR3: ASSTDSSLFTGELF
size: .; J: TRBJ1-5; V: TRBV9; CDR3: ASSVMPGREQPQH
size: .; J: TRBJ1-4; V: TRBV19; CDR3: ASSSGTGLVLF
size: .; J: TRBJ2-7; V: TRBV4-1; CDR3: ASSQGQGFYEQY
size: .; J: TRBJ2-7; V: TRBV12-3/TRBV12-4; CDR3: ASSRLAYEQY
size: .; J: TRBJ1-1; V: TRBV24-1; CDR3: ATSGLGGGTEAF